The entry below describes one T cell receptor (beta chain). Its target antigen remains unknown. Within one base of it there is no much larger clone, and no base qualities were kept. The sample is drawn from a study of blood T cell repertoires in COVID-19 (dated by TCRdb to 2019 to 2021). Concerning the study at large: Collaborator samples came from the United States, Italy and Spain and covered acute and convalescent phases of COVID-19. The prospective study material was composed of cDNA or gDNA derived from T cells, B-cell-depleted T cells, or PBMCs. Deeply sampled blood TCRbeta repertoires from subjects exposed to, actively infected with, or recovered from COVID-19 were included in the dataset. The repertoires were made available in a free public database intended to serve as a resource for research on the immune response to SARS-CoV-2. Samples were obtained from the ongoing ImmuneRACE study (first 160 participants) and from 1,200 or so subjects provided by 6 global collaborators. Nearly every sample came with metadata listing a de-identified subject ID, COVID-19 status, age in years and sex. Where HLA class I and class II types were available, the types were taken from metadata supplied by the sample provider, not from assay-based typing. Broad study findings and their caveats: The quantity of clinical and demographic metadata differed by source and by participant and was supplied without curation.

V trim: 3 bases; J trim: 5 bases; unmatched bases: 1. From its cysteine to its phenylalanine, the CDR3 spans 14 amino acids. Only the CDR3 portion is preserved as DNA: 42 bases, with reading frame beginning at the first base. CDR1 is given as SNHLY and CDR2 as FYNNEI, both from the germline V gene. TCRbeta CDR3 regions were amplified from genomic DNA using the immunoSEQ Assay, a bias-controlled multiplex PCR. In the paper's pipeline: Within the assay, amplification of reference gene primers was used to estimate how many nucleated cells each sample contained. To quantify the absolute abundance of each unique TCRbeta CDR3 rearrangement, sequence reads were collapsed and filtered. For each sample, productive Simpson clonality was calculated as the square root of Simpson's diversity index across productive rearrangements. What TCRdb holds here is the immuneACCESS table cut down to in-frame rearrangements. Part of the clones is not present; checked against another copy, under half of the missing clones reflect an unresolved V gene, and the others are unexplained. The V and J calls and clone size come from that table; D and trimming were worked out from the DNA. The sample has approximately 470,000 clones on record, around 90% of them singletons. Jointly, the top ten make up approximately 0.7% of the sample.

In the prospective study, participants were roughly 18 to 100 years old, resided in fewer than 25 geographic areas of the United States, and were enrolled through a virtual design. In the prospective study, participants were assigned to cohorts based on the clinical history participants reported in a screening survey and a study questionnaire. For ImmuneRACE Cohort 3, a participant was defined as recovered based on two consecutive negative NP/OP PCR tests, clearance by a healthcare professional, or resolution of symptoms. In the prospective study, whole blood, serum and a nasopharyngeal or oropharyngeal swab were collected from each participant by mobile phlebotomists. Additional blood draws and questionnaires over an approximately 2-month period could optionally be provided by prospective study participants. Blood samples from the prospective study were shipped frozen or at room temperature prior to DNA extraction.

The rearranged chain carries TRBV2 and TRBJ1-6, and TRBD1 matches 7 of the central bases. The sequencing input was PBMCs or T cells enriched from blood (not recorded which). The TCR originated in a woman aged 18-29 years who had recovered from COVID-19. CDR3 protein: CASSEGTDNSPLHF. The base sequence is TGTGCCAGCAGTGAGGGGACAGATAATTCACCCCTCCACTTT.